A single sample is the source of the 3 T cell receptor beta chains below, sequenced in a study of T-cell memory formation after mild COVID-19. TCRdb independently ran MiXCR on the 5' RACE reads; one entry per CDR3 protein. The data contain 580,000 or so distinct CDR3 sequences, roughly 17% of them singletons. Input material: PBMCs or a T cell subset sorted from them (not recorded which). Receptors were obtained from an adult woman who had mild COVID-19 (a few samples of this study predate the infection). Cell type and time point are not known.

The CDR3 sequence is CASSERSRSGNTIYF. CDR3 DNA: TGTGCCAGCAGTGAAAGGTCCCGCTCTGGAAACACCATATATTTT. This chain links TRBV6-5 with TRBJ1-3; D uncertain. V lost 5 bases and J lost 0, with 11 bases in between. This CDR3 is built from 15 residues. CDR1 and CDR2 from the germline V gene are MNHEY and SVGAGI.

This sequence joins TRBV14 and TRBJ2-3, with D possibly being TRBD2 (7 bases). This CDR3 spans 17 amino acids. The germline gives CDR1 SGHDN, CDR2 FVKESK. The V gene lost 1 base and the J gene lost 0 bases, with 14 bases spanning the gap. CDR3 loop: CASSQVYGGPSTDTQYF. DNA for the CDR3: TGTGCCAGCAGCCAAGTGTACGGGGGGCCTAGCACAGATACGCAGTATTTT.

This clonotype was seen more than once but under ten times. The gene calls are TRBV12-3 or TRBV12-4 and TRBJ2-3; D is ambiguous. V gave up 1 base and J gave up 9 bases, with 11 bases separating them. CDR3 size: 13 residues. CDR3 residues: CASSLEETLTQYF. The CDR3 bases are TGTGCCAGCAGTTTAGAGGAGACTCTCACGCAGTATTTT.